This TCR beta chain is from a study of blood T cells in healthy people across ages. Germline V gives CDR1 SQVTM, CDR2 ANQGSEA. V was trimmed by 2 bases and J by 10 bases, leaving 12 bases between them. The CDR3 is 12 residues long. The second PCR ran roughly 7 to 12 cycles with a sample-barcoded 5' primer and J-beta primers. One entry per CDR3 protein, called by TCRdb with MiXCR from the 5' RACE reads. The sample includes fewer than 900,000 distinct CDR3 sequences, roughly two fifths of them seen just once. The origin of this receptor is a woman aged 60-75 years in good health. This chain connects TRBV29-1 to TRBJ2-1; D not resolved. The sequencing sample was made of blood. As DNA, the CDR3 is TGCAGCGTTGAATTCCGATCAGGAGAGCAGTTCTTC. Translation gives CSVEFRSGEQFF.